The 22 T cell receptor beta chains presented below share a single source sample, sequenced in a study of CD8 T cells in Susac syndrome. Random-hexamer reverse transcription was applied to about 0.45 to 1 ug RNA. Each CDR3 protein gets one entry after TCRdb re-called the immunoSEQ multiplex PCR reads with MiXCR. The table lists about 200,000 distinct CDR3 sequences, about 95% of them singletons. The sequenced sample was CD4+ T cells from PBMCs. Receptors originate from a human donor with multiple sclerosis.

The V call is TRBV12-3 or TRBV12-4, the J call TRBJ2-1, with D perhaps matching TRBD2 (5 bases). The CDR3 spans 13 residues. Trimming pared 6 bases from V and 3 bases from J, leaving 9 bases between. The CDR3 reads CASRKRFYNEQFF. Here the CDR3 DNA reads TGTGCCAGCAGAAAGCGGTTCTACAATGAGCAGTTCTTC.

The chain has TRBV12-3 or TRBV12-4 and TRBJ2-4, with TRBD1 identical over 10 bases. The CDR3 extends over 18 amino acids. J gave up 0 bases and V 10 bases, and 15 bases lay outside the gene matches. This CDR3 is CAISIGQGGHLAKNIQYF. For the CDR3, the DNA is TGTGCCATCTCTATAGGACAGGGGGGGCACCTAGCCAAAAACATTCAGTACTTC.

V and J are TRBV29-1 and TRBJ2-7; TRBD1 matches at 9 bases. Germline V gene sequence: CDR1 SQVTM, CDR2 ANQGSEA. Germline trimming cut 5 bases from V and 5 bases from J; bases unmatched to any gene: 10. CDR3 length: 14 residues. The CDR3 sequence: CSVTPGGTGHEQYF. In nucleotides, the CDR3 is TGCAGCGTTACCCCTGGGGGGACAGGGCACGAGCAGTACTTC.

The rearrangement uses TRBV30 and TRBJ2-2; no clear D gene. Germline CDR1 is GTSNPN and CDR2 is SVGIG (reference sequence). The CDR3 totals 12 residues. V lost 3 bases and J 5 bases, leaving 7 bases between the germline ends. This CDR3 reads CAWRDRTGELFF. DNA for the CDR3: TGTGCCTGGAGGGATAGGACCGGGGAGCTGTTTTTT.

This chain uses TRBV20-1 with TRBJ2-7; D call uncertain. Germline CDR1 is DFQATT and CDR2 is SNEGSKA (reference sequence). With 1 base removed from V and 5 bases from J, the gap between germline ends came to 9 bases. CDR3 size: 12 residues. The CDR3 region has the DNA TGCAGTGCTAGAGGAAATGGAAACGAGCAGTACTTC. This gives the protein CSARGNGNEQYF.

The genes are TRBV12-3 or TRBV12-4 and TRBJ1-2, with 8 bases fitting TRBD1. The CDR3 is 15 amino acids. Trimming took 2 bases from V and 6 from J; bases not matched to a gene: 8. CDR3 sequence (DNA): TGTGCCAGCAGTTTACGGGGGGACAGGAACGATGGCTACACCTTC. As protein: CASSLRGDRNDGYTF.

The table lists this clonotype with a count of one. This sequence joins TRBV6-2 or TRBV6-3 and TRBJ2-5; D is undetermined. Germline CDR1 and CDR2: MNHEY and SVGEGT. V was shortened by 2 bases and J by 2 bases, with 6 bases between the two germline ends. This CDR3 has 13 amino acids. The CDR3: CASSYIPQETQYF. The CDR3 region has the DNA TGTGCCAGCAGTTACATTCCACAAGAGACCCAGTACTTC.

With respect to this clonotype: One junction end does not reproduce the germline sequence, and a read error may be involved. The chain recombines TRBV2 with TRBJ1-1; D is unclear. Germline CDR1 SNHLY, CDR2 FYNNEI. The CDR3 runs to 13 residues. The chain's CDR3 is CASCESRNTEAFF. CDR3 DNA: TGTGCCAGCTGTGAGAGCCGGAACACTGAAGCTTTCTTT.

J is TRBJ2-7 and V is TRBV29-1, with D uncertain. Germline values: CDR1 SQVTM, CDR2 ANQGSEA. This CDR3 comprises 12 residues. V shed 5 bases and J shed 1 base, with 9 bases lying between them. CDR3 DNA: TGCAGCGTTCGGGTGCTGTCCTACGAGCAGTACTTC. Translation: CSVRVLSYEQYF.

This clonotype was counted a single time. The V gene is TRBV7-8, the J gene TRBJ2-7; 9 nucleotides match TRBD2. V dropped 5 bases and J dropped 1; count of bases not matched to a gene: 12. From germline, CDR1 is SGHVS and CDR2 FQNEAQ. This CDR3 comprises 17 residues. The CDR3: CASSRRLAGLTSYEQYF. The CDR3 region has the DNA TGTGCCAGCAGCCGGAGGCTAGCGGGACTTACATCCTACGAGCAGTACTTC.

V gene TRBV7-3 combines with J gene TRBJ2-3, with a tentative D call TRBD1 (5 bases). Germline CDR1 SGHTA, CDR2 FQGTGA. This CDR3 contains 17 residues. V shed 3 bases and J shed 0 bases, with 16 bases lying between them. The CDR3 loop reads CASSFGFRAGSTDTQYF. CDR3 nucleotide sequence: TGTGCCAGCAGCTTCGGATTCAGGGCAGGGAGCACAGATACGCAGTATTTT.

The chain joins TRBV7-9 to TRBJ2-1; weak D call: TRBD1 (6 bases). This CDR3 is 14 amino acids long. CDR1 is SEHNR, CDR2 FQNEAQ, per germline (reference sequence). Trimming removed 5 bases at V and 5 bases at J, with 13 bases between. In nucleotides, the CDR3 is TGTGCCAGCAGCCTTGACAGGCCTGACAATGAGCAGTTCTTC. This encodes CASSLDRPDNEQFF. The full variable domain, with the rest looked up from reference TRBV7-9 and TRBJ2-1, is DTGVSQNPRHKITKRGQNVTFRCDPISEHNRLYWYRQTLGQGPEFLTYFQNEAQLEKSRLLSDRFSAERPKGSFSTLEIQRTEQGDSAMYLCASSLDRPDNEQFFGPGTRLTVL.

This clonotype was counted a single time. J is TRBJ2-5 and V is TRBV20-1, with 8 bases that match TRBD2. Germline V gene data show CDR1 as DFQATT and CDR2 as SNEGSKA (reference sequence). V shed 0 bases, J shed 2 bases, and the junction held 5 bases outside the gene matches. The CDR3 covers 15 residues. The CDR3 nucleotides read TGCAGTGCTAGAGATCTACTAGCGGAACAAGAGACCCAGTACTTC. Protein: CSARDLLAEQETQYF.

The chain is built from TRBV2 and TRBJ2-7; tentative D call: TRBD2 (5 bases). Trimming cost V 8 bases and J 3 bases, with 14 bases left between them. Germline CDR1 is SNHLY and CDR2 is FYNNEI. This CDR3 comprises 13 residues. The CDR3 sequence is CASGTEGNYEQYF. Here the CDR3 DNA reads TGTGCCAGCGGTACAGAGGGAAACTACGAGCAGTACTTC.

The rearrangement joins TRBV7-9 to TRBJ1-1; no clear D gene. V lost 1 base to trimming and J lost 7 bases, with 7 bases between them. The germline V gene has CDR1 SEHNR and CDR2 FQNEAQ (reference sequence). The CDR3 loop spans 12 amino acids. Written as DNA, the CDR3 is TGTGCCAGCAGCTTAGGGCAGATTGAAGCTTTCTTT. Amino acid sequence: CASSLGQIEAFF.

The J gene is TRBJ1-2, the V gene TRBV7-8; a weak D match, TRBD1 (5 bases). V was clipped by 8 bases and J by 2 bases, with 18 bases between them. Germline CDR1 reads SGHVS; CDR2 reads FQNEAQ. The CDR3 runs to 15 residues. The chain's CDR3 is CASAVGAGKNYGYTF. The CDR3 nucleotides read TGTGCCAGCGCGGTTGGGGCTGGAAAGAACTATGGCTACACCTTC.

For this clonotype: Sequence at one end of the junction differs from germline and may be a read error. This rearrangement joins TRBV25-1 to TRBJ2-1; 9 positions agree with TRBD2. There are 14 residues in the CDR3. CDR1 and CDR2 from the germline V gene are MGHDK and SYGVNS. This chain's CDR3 is CVWWEREDYNEQFF. The CDR3 DNA reads TGCGTATGGTGGGAGCGGGAGGACTACAATGAGCAGTTCTTC.

This chain uses TRBV29-1 with TRBJ2-3; TRBD1 agrees at 9 bases. The CDR3 is made up of 15 amino acids. Germline trimming cut 3 bases from V and 4 bases from J; bases unmatched to any gene: 8. The V gene's germline CDR1 is SQVTM and CDR2 ANQGSEA. CDR3 bases: TGCAGCGTTGATTTAAGGACAGGGGCCGCAGATACGCAGTATTTT. Protein: CSVDLRTGAADTQYF.

This chain connects TRBV3-1 to TRBJ2-3, with TRBD2 identical over 9 bases. The trim removed 1 base at V and 2 bases at J, leaving 1 base unmatched. This CDR3 is 15 amino acids long. CDR1 is LGHDT and CDR2 is YNNKEL in the germline V gene (reference sequence). The DNA for the CDR3 is TGTGCCAGCAGCCAAGGACTAGCGGTCACAGATACGCAGTATTTT. This encodes CASSQGLAVTDTQYF.

The CDR3 region is CATSRVLRGYPNGDTEAFF. The CDR3 DNA reads as TGTGCCACCAGCAGGGTTTTGCGGGGCTATCCAAACGGGGACACTGAAGCTTTCTTT. The chain couples TRBV15 to TRBJ1-1; TRBD1 might be the D (5 bases). Trimming took 3 bases from V and 3 from J, leaving 26 bases between them. Germline V gives CDR1 LNHNV, CDR2 YYDKDF (reference sequence). The CDR3 loop spans 19 amino acids.

This chain uses TRBV29-1 with TRBJ1-1; 7 bases line up with TRBD1. The CDR3 extends over 12 amino acids. V shed 2 bases, J shed 4 bases, and the junction held 1 base outside the gene matches. Germline CDR1 is SQVTM and CDR2 is ANQGSEA. CDR3 nucleotides: TGCAGCGTTGAAACAGGGGTCACTGAAGCTTTCTTT. This sequence encodes CSVETGVTEAFF.

This sequence joins TRBV14 and TRBJ2-5; D perhaps matches TRBD2 (6 bases). Germline-derived CDR1 and CDR2 are SGHDN and FVKESK. The CDR3 contains 15 residues. The germline V and J ends were trimmed by 3 bases and 7 bases, with 18 bases remaining between them. CDR3 DNA: TGTGCCAGCAGCCAGAGACGGGACTCGGAGAGGACCCAGTACTTC. Protein product: CASSQRRDSERTQYF.